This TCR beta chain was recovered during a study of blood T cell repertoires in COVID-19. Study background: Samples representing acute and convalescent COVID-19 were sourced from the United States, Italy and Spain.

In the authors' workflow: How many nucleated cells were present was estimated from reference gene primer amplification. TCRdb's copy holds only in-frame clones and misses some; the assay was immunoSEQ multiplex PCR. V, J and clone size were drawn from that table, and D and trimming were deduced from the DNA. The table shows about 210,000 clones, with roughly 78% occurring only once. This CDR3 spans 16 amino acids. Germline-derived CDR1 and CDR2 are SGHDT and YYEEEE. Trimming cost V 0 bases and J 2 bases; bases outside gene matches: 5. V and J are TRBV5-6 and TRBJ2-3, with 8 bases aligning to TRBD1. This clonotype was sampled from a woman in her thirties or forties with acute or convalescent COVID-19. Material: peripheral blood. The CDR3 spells CASSLEQGESTDTQYF. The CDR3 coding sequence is TGTGCCAGCAGCTTGGAACAGGGGGAATCCACAGATACGCAGTATTTT.